This passage covers 23 T cell receptor beta chains from one sample sequenced in a study of regulatory T cells in long-lasting Graves disease. Time point reported: newly diagnosed GD, antithyroid drugs for less than 3 months. Generation of the TCR library employed RNA extracted from PBMCs. Building the TCR beta libraries relied on iRepertoire HTBI primers, and CDR3 regions underwent Arm-PCR. TCRdb redid the calling of the multiplex PCR reads with MiXCR, one entry per CDR3 protein. The sample records some 320,000 distinct CDR3 sequences, over 15% being singletons. The source material was peripheral blood mononuclear cells (PBMCs), sampled at new diagnosis, from a patient treated with antithyroid drugs. The receptors derive from a female donor with Graves disease.

At least ten counts were recorded for this clonotype. This chain links TRBV5-4 with TRBJ2-5; maybe TRBD1 (6 bases). In germline, CDR1 is SGHNT, CDR2 YYREEE (reference sequence). The CDR3 loop spans 14 amino acids. V was shortened by 2 bases and J by 3 bases, with 11 bases between the two germline ends. The CDR3 here is CASSFLTGKETQYF. The CDR3 DNA reads TGTGCCAGCAGCTTCCTAACAGGGAAAGAGACCCAGTACTTC. The full variable domain, with the rest looked up from reference TRBV5-4 and TRBJ2-5, is ETGVTQSPTHLIKTRGQQVTLRCSSQSGHNTVSWYQQALGQGPQFIFQYYREEENGRGNFPPRFSGLQFPNYSSELNVNALELDDSALYLCASSFLTGKETQYFGPGTRLLVL.

This clonotype was found many times. The rearrangement links TRBV10-3 to TRBJ2-1; a weak D match, TRBD1 (7 bases). Germline V lookup: CDR1 ENHRY, CDR2 SYGVKD. This CDR3 has 15 residues. The V gene lost 0 bases and the J gene lost 8 bases, with 14 bases spanning the gap. The CDR3 region has the DNA TGTGCCATCAGTGAGTCGAGGATCAGGGGGGATGAGCAGTTCTTC. Translating gives CAISESRIRGDEQFF.

This clonotype occurred many times. V is TRBV29-1 and J is TRBJ2-7; the D call may be TRBD1 or TRBD2 (7 bases each). Germline CDR1 and CDR2: SQVTM and ANQGSEA. Trimming took off 6 bases at V and 6 bases at J, with 18 bases between the two ends. The CDR3 has 13 amino acids. The CDR3 DNA is TGCAGCGTCCCGACGCCAGGGGGGGGCGAGCAGTACTTC. Amino acid sequence: CSVPTPGGGEQYF.

This clonotype was recorded many times. V usage is TRBV5-6 and J usage is TRBJ2-3; TRBD2 matches 7 bases. Germline CDR1 and CDR2: SGHDT and YYEEEE. V shed 1 base and J 5 bases; nucleotides not matched to a gene: 4. The CDR3 has 14 residues. The chain's CDR3 is CASSLTGLQDTQYF. CDR3 DNA: TGTGCCAGCAGCTTGACGGGACTACAAGATACGCAGTATTTT.

This clonotype was found many times. The gene calls are TRBV29-1 and TRBJ2-7; a weak D match, TRBD2 (6 bases). This CDR3 has 14 residues. Deletions cut 2 bases from V and 1 base from J, with 12 bases between. Germline V gene lookup returns CDR1 SQVTM and CDR2 ANQGSEA. CDR3 nucleotides: TGCAGCGTTGAATCCGGGAGAGGGTCCTACGAGCAGTACTTC. Amino acid sequence: CSVESGRGSYEQYF.

This clonotype was seen many times. This chain uses TRBV28 with TRBJ2-7; 9 bases map to TRBD1. This CDR3 comprises 15 residues. With 5 bases clipped from V and 2 bases from J, the junction kept 7 bases outside the gene matches. From germline, CDR1 is MDHEN and CDR2 SYDVKM. In DNA form, the CDR3 reads TGTGCCAGCAGTCCCTCGACAGGGGGGGCCTACGAGCAGTACTTC. Translated, it gives CASSPSTGGAYEQYF.

This clonotype was seen a handful of times. A much larger clonotype is one base distant, so this may be a read error. The J gene is TRBJ2-1, the V gene TRBV10-3; D is perhaps TRBD1 or TRBD2 (5 bases each). The CDR3 is 17 residues long. Per germline, CDR1 ENHRY and CDR2 SYGVKD. With 0 bases removed from V and 8 bases from J, the gap between germline ends came to 20 bases. DNA for the CDR3: TGTGCCATCAGTGAGTCCGGGACCGCGTTCCCCCTCCATGAGCAGTTCTTC. Translated, it gives CAISESGTAFPLHEQFF.

This clonotype was observed a handful of times. This sequence joins TRBV25-1 and TRBJ2-1, with TRBD2 identical over 7 bases. The CDR3 contains 15 residues. With V trimmed by 6 bases and J by 5 bases, 10 bases remained unmatched. Looked up from germline, CDR1 is MGHDK and CDR2 is SYGVNS. CDR3 sequence: CASSAAGVGNNEQFF. For the CDR3, the DNA is TGTGCCAGCAGCGCTGCGGGAGTGGGGAACAATGAGCAGTTCTTC.

This clonotype was observed at least ten times. The chain carries TRBV18 and TRBJ1-1, with 11 bases lining up with TRBD1. With V trimmed by 2 bases and J by 4 bases, 3 bases remained unmatched. The CDR3 spans 15 residues. Germline V CDR1 and CDR2: KGHSH, LQKENI. The chain's CDR3 is CASSPNGQGATEAFF. The CDR3 nucleotides are TGTGCCAGCTCACCAAACGGACAGGGGGCCACTGAAGCTTTCTTT.

This clonotype appeared once. The V and J genes are TRBV28 and TRBJ1-2, with a possible D match to TRBD1 (6 bases). Trimming removed 6 bases from V and 8 bases from J, with 16 bases in between. This CDR3 has 13 amino acids. Per germline, CDR1 MDHEN and CDR2 SYDVKM. The CDR3 spells CASRPTGYGGYTF. The CDR3 DNA reads as TGTGCCAGCAGACCTACAGGGTATGGGGGCTACACCTTC.

V is TRBV20-1 and J is TRBJ2-5; 8 bases fit TRBD1. V was clipped by 4 bases and J by 5 bases; unmatched bases: 12. This CDR3 region has 15 residues. Germline CDR1 is DFQATT and CDR2 is SNEGSKA (reference sequence). The CDR3 loop reads CSAIPTTGGWETQYF. The CDR3 coding sequence is TGCAGTGCTATCCCAACAACAGGGGGATGGGAGACCCAGTACTTC.

This clonotype appeared many times. The rearrangement joins TRBV27 to TRBJ1-4; D remains ambiguous. The length of the CDR3 is 15 residues. V lost 3 bases and J 1 base, leaving 9 bases between the germline ends. Per germline, CDR1 MNHEY and CDR2 SMNVEV (reference sequence). The CDR3 sequence is CASSFSGRTNEKLFF. In DNA form, the CDR3 reads TGTGCCAGCAGTTTCAGCGGTCGAACTAATGAAAAACTGTTTTTT. Drawing the rest from reference TRBV27 and TRBJ1-4, the complete variable domain is EAQVTQNPRYLITVTGKKLTVTCSQNMNHEYMSWYRQDPGLGLRQIYYSMNVEVTDKGDVPEGYKVSRKEKRNFPLILESPSPNQTSLYFCASSFSGRTNEKLFFGSGTQLSVL.

As regards this clonotype: A far larger clone is off by one base, so a read error is likely. CDR3 residues: CASSHWPAGQGNEQFF. The CDR3 DNA is TGTGCCAGCAGCCACTGGCCCGCGGGACAGGGCAATGAGCAGTTCTTC. The genes are TRBV7-2 and TRBJ2-1, with 9 bases aligning to TRBD1. Germline CDR1 is SGHTA and CDR2 is FQGNSA. V lost 5 bases, J lost 6 bases, and 11 bases stayed unmatched. CDR3 size: 16 residues.

This clonotype was observed many times. The V and J genes are TRBV7-9 and TRBJ1-1; D possibly corresponds to TRBD1 (6 bases). Germline assignment: CDR1 SEHNR and CDR2 FQNEAQ (reference sequence). Between the trimmed V and J ends, which lost 4 bases and 1 base, there was a span of 10 bases. CDR3 length: 14 residues. This chain's CDR3 is CASSWDTRNTEAFF. In nucleotides, the CDR3 is TGTGCCAGCAGCTGGGACACACGGAACACTGAAGCTTTCTTT.

The sample holds many counts of this clonotype. The chain employs TRBV12-3 or TRBV12-4 and TRBJ2-1; 7 bases line up with TRBD1. V was pared by 10 bases and J by 1 base, with 13 bases of the junction left unmatched. The CDR3 totals 16 residues. The CDR3 here is CATSGQTIFSYNEQFF. The CDR3, as DNA: TGTGCCACCTCGGGACAGACGATATTTTCCTACAATGAGCAGTTCTTC.

Details on this clonotype: This likely came from a read error, as a far larger clone is one base away. This chain joins TRBV6-1 and TRBJ1-2; 7 nucleotides align to TRBD1. Germline V CDR1 and CDR2: MNHNS, SASEGT. The length of the CDR3 is 16 residues. In nucleotides, the CDR3 is TGTACCAGCAGTAGGATGGGACAGTGGGAAGTGGAGGGCTACACCTTC. This codes for CTSSRMGQWEVEGYTF.

This clonotype was seen ten or more times. The rearrangement joins TRBV10-2 to TRBJ2-7; possibly TRBD2 for D (6 bases). The V gene lost 4 bases and the J gene lost 12 bases, with 13 bases spanning the gap. This CDR3 is built from 11 residues. Germline lookup yields CDR1 WSHSY and CDR2 SAAADI. In DNA, the CDR3 is TGCGCCAGCAGTGGCGGGGATCGCCTGTACTTC. As protein: CASSGGDRLYF.

The sample holds a few counts of this clonotype. The V call is TRBV5-4, the J call TRBJ1-2; unclear D gene. V gave up 5 bases and J gave up 3 bases, with 8 bases separating them. The germline V gene encodes CDR1 SGHNT and CDR2 YYREEE (reference sequence). The CDR3 consists of 12 residues. The CDR3 here is CASRGTDYGYTF. In nucleotides, the CDR3 is TGTGCCAGCAGGGGAACGGACTATGGCTACACCTTC.

This clonotype occurred a few times. This sequence joins TRBV13 and TRBJ2-7, with 11 bases that match TRBD2. The V and J ends lost 5 bases and 1 base, in that order; junction bases with no gene match: 4. This CDR3 spans 15 amino acids. Germline V gene sequence: CDR1 PRHDT, CDR2 FYEKMQ (reference sequence). As DNA, the CDR3 is TGTGCCAGCAGCGGTAGCGGGAGGGGGTCCTACGAGCAGTACTTC. It codes for CASSGSGRGSYEQYF. Based on the CDR3 plus reference TRBV13 and TRBJ2-7, the full variable domain is AAGVIQSPRHLIKEKRETATLKCYPIPRHDTVYWYQQGPGQDPQFLISFYEKMQSDKGSIPDRFSAQQFSDYHSELNMSSLELGDSALYFCASSGSGRGSYEQYFGPGTRLTVT.

A remark on this clonotype: A read error may be the cause here, since a much bigger clone is one base away. The gene calls are TRBV27 and TRBJ2-1; 9 positions match TRBD2. V shed 6 bases, J shed 7 bases, and the junction held 19 bases outside the gene matches. The V gene's germline CDR1 is MNHEY and CDR2 SMNVEV (reference sequence). The CDR3 covers 18 residues. The CDR3 DNA is TGTGCCAGCAGCCCAAAACCGCCCGGGACTAGCTGGGGGAATGAGCAGTTCTTC. Translated: CASSPKPPGTSWGNEQFF.

This clonotype came up a few times. The chain links TRBV7-9 to TRBJ2-3, with TRBD1 identical over 7 bases. The CDR3 contains 16 residues. V gave up 5 bases and J gave up 1 base; unmatched junction bases: 9. Germline CDR1 reads SEHNR; CDR2 reads FQNEAQ (reference sequence). The CDR3 loop reads CASSAGKGAGTDTQYF. The CDR3 DNA reads as TGTGCCAGCAGCGCTGGGAAGGGGGCCGGCACAGATACGCAGTATTTT.

This clonotype was observed many times. This chain links TRBV3-1 with TRBJ1-1, with D hard to call. Between the trimmed V and J ends, which lost 0 bases and 6 bases, there was a span of 11 bases. Germline CDR1 is LGHDT and CDR2 is YNNKEL (reference sequence). The CDR3 runs 14 residues. CDR3 residues: CASSQERVRAEAFF. The CDR3 bases are TGTGCCAGCAGCCAAGAACGAGTTAGGGCTGAAGCTTTCTTT.

Worth noting for this clonotype: A much larger clone lies a single base off, so this may be a read error. The J gene is TRBJ2-1, the V gene TRBV2, with D possibly matching TRBD2 (5 bases). The germline V and J ends were trimmed by 8 bases and 2 bases, with 22 bases remaining between them. The CDR3 length is 17 residues. Germline loops: CDR1 SNHLY, CDR2 FYNNEI. For the CDR3, the DNA is TGTGCCAGCTGGGTTTTTTCGAGGGAAAGCCCCTACAATGAGCAGTTCTTC. Its protein product is CASWVFSRESPYNEQFF. The whole variable domain, filled in from reference TRBV2 and TRBJ2-1, reads EPEVTQTPSHQVTQMGQEVILRCVPISNHLYFYWYRQILGQKVEFLVSFYNNEISEKSEIFDDQFSVERPDGSNFTLKIRSTKLEDSAMYFCASWVFSRESPYNEQFFGPGTRLTVL.